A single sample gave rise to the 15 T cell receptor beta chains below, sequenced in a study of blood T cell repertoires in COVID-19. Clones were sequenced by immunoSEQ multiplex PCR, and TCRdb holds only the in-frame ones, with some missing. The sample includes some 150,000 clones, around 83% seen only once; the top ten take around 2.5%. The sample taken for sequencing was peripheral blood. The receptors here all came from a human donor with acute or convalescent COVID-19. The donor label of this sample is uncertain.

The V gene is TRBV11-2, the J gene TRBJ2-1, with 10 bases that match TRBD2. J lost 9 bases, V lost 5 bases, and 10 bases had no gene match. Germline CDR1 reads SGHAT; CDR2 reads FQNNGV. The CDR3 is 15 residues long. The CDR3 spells CASSQEREGHSEQFF. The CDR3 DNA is TGTGCCAGCAGCCAAGAGCGGGAGGGCCACAGTGAGCAGTTCTTC.

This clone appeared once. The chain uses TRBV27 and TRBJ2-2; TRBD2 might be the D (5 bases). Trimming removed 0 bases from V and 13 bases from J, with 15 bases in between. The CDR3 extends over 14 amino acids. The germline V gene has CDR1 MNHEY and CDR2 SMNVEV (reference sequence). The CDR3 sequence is CASSLSRASSRLFF. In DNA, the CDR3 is TGTGCCAGCAGTTTATCGAGGGCGTCGAGTCGGCTGTTTTTT.

CDR3 nucleotides: TGTGCCAGTGGGAAAGGACAGGGAGTCGGCGGGGAGCTGTTTTTT. It translates to CASGKGQGVGGELFF. This chain connects TRBV19 to TRBJ2-2, with 8 bases matching TRBD1. The CDR3 is made up of 15 amino acids. V was pared by 8 bases and J by 7 bases, with 12 bases of the junction left unmatched. CDR1 is LNHDA, CDR2 SQIVND, per germline (reference sequence).

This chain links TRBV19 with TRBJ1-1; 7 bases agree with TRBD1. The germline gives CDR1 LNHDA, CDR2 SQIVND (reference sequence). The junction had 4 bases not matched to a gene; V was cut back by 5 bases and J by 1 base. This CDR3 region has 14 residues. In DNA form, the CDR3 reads TGTGCCAGTAGTGAACACAGGGGGAACACTGAAGCTTTCTTT. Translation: CASSEHRGNTEAFF.

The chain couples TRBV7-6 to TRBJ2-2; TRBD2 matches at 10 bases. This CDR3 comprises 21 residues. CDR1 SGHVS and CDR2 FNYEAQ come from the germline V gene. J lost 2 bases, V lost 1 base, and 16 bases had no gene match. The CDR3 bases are TGTGCCAGCAGCTTAGTGTTTTTGGGTCTAGCGGGGGTCCTCAACACCGGGGAGCTGTTTTTT. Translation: CASSLVFLGLAGVLNTGELFF.

CDR3 protein: CARSLGARGRASEQYV. The DNA of the CDR3 is TGTGCCAGAAGCTTAGGAGCGCGCGGGAGGGCCAGCGAGCAGTACGTC. V usage is TRBV7-5 and J usage is TRBJ2-7; TRBD2, the table's D call, was not compared with the DNA. TRBV7-5 is given as a pseudogene. The CDR3 is 16 amino acids.

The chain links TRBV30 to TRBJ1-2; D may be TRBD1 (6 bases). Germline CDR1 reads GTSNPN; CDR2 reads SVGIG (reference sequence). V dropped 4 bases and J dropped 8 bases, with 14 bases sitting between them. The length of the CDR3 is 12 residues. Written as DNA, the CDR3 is TGTGCCTGGACCCGGGACATACGGGGCTACACCTTC. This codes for CAWTRDIRGYTF.

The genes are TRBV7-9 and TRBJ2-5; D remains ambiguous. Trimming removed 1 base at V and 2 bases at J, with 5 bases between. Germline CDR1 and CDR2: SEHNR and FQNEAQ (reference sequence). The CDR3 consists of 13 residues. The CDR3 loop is CASSLGPQETQYF. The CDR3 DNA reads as TGTGCCAGCAGCTTAGGGCCACAAGAGACCCAGTACTTC.

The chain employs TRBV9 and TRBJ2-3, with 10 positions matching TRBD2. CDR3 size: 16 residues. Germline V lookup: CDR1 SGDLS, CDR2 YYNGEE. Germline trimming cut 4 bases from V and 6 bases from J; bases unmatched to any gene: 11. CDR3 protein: CASSPPPSGSWDTQYF. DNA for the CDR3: TGTGCCAGCAGCCCCCCGCCTAGCGGGAGTTGGGATACGCAGTATTTT.

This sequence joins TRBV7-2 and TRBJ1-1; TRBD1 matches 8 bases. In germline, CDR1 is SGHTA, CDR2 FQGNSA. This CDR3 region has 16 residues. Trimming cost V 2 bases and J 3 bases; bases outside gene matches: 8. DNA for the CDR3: TGTGCCAGCAGCTTAAAGAGGACAGGGATTGACACTGAAGCTTTCTTT. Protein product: CASSLKRTGIDTEAFF. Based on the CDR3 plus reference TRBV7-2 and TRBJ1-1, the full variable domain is GAGVSQSPSNKVTEKGKDVELRCDPISGHTALYWYRQSLGQGLEFLIYFQGNSAPDKSGLPSDRFSAERTGGSVSTLTIQRTQQEDSAVYLCASSLKRTGIDTEAFFGQGTRLTVV.

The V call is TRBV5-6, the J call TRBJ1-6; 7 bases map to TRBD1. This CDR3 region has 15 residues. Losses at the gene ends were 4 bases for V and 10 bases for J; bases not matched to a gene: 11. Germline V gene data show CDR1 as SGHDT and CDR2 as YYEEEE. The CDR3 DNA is TGTGCCAGCAGCGAGATCGACAGGGTTTGGTCACCCCTCCACTTT. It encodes CASSEIDRVWSPLHF.

Here the CDR3 DNA reads TGTGCCAGTAGTAAGGGGACAGGGAGCTCTGGAAACACCATATATTTT. This codes for CASSKGTGSSGNTIYF. The rearrangement uses TRBV19 and TRBJ1-3, with 9 bases matching TRBD1. V shed 4 bases and J 0 bases; nucleotides not matched to a gene: 4. CDR1 is LNHDA and CDR2 is SQIVND in the germline V gene (reference sequence). The CDR3 contains 16 residues.

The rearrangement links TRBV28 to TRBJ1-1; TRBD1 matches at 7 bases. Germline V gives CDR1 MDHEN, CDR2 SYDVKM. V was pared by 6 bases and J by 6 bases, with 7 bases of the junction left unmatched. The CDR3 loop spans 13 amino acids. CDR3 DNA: TGTGCCAGCAGAAGGGGGCCTGTCCCTGAAGCTTTCTTT. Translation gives CASRRGPVPEAFF.

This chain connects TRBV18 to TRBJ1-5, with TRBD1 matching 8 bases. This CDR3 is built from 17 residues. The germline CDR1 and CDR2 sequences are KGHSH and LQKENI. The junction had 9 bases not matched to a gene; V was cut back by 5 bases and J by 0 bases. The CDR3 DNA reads TGTGCCAGCTCAACTCGGACAGGGCTCTATAGCAATCAGCCCCAGCATTTT. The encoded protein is CASSTRTGLYSNQPQHF.

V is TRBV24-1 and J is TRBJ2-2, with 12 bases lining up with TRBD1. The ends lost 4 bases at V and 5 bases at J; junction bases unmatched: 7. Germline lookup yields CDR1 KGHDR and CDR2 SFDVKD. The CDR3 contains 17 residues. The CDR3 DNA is TGTGCCACCAGTGAGGTCCCGGGACAGGGGGCGACCGGGGAGCTGTTTTTT. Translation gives CATSEVPGQGATGELFF.